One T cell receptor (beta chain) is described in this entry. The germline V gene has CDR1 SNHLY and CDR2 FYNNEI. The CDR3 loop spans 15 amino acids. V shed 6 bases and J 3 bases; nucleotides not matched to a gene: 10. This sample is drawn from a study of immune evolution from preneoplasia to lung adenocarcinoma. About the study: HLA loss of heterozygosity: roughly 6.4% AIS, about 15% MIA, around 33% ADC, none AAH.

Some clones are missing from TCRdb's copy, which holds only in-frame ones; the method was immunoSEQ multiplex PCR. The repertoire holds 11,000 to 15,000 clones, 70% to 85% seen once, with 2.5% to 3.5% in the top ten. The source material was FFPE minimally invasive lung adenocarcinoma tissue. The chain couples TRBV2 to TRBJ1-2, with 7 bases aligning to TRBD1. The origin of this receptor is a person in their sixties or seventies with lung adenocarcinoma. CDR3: CASRPTTGEHYGYTF. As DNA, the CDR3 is TGTGCCAGCAGACCAACTACAGGGGAGCACTATGGCTACACCTTC.